The 7 T cell receptor beta chains in this list originate from one sample, sequenced in a study of blood T cell repertoires in COVID-19 (TCRdb year 2020). Library preparation employed the immunoSEQ multiplex PCR assay. This is the immuneACCESS table as TCRdb keeps it, with only in-frame sequences that have V and J called. A part of the clones is gone; compared with another copy, unresolved V genes explain less than half, and the rest is unexplained. The sample records about 24,000 clones, 89% of which are singletons. Clones ranked in the top ten supply 15% to 20% of the sample. The specimen was peripheral blood. The receptors originated from a human donor in a cohort sampled during active COVID-19.

The chain links TRBV28 to TRBJ1-5; D is perhaps TRBD1 (6 bases). V was clipped by 6 bases and J by 0 bases, with 9 bases between them. CDR1 and CDR2 from the germline V gene are MDHEN and SYDVKM. The CDR3 covers 14 residues. The CDR3 DNA reads TGTGCCAGCAGGGACAGTGGTAGCAATCAGCCCCAGCATTTT. Protein sequence: CASRDSGSNQPQHF.

The chain carries TRBV5-1 and TRBJ1-2; D might be TRBD1 (5 bases). The CDR3 contains 14 residues. Germline CDR1 SGHRS, CDR2 YFSETQ. V was trimmed by 2 bases and J by 6 bases, leaving 14 bases between them. As DNA, the CDR3 is TGCGCCAGCAGCTTCCAGACAGCATTAAATGGCTACACCTTC. It yields the protein CASSFQTALNGYTF.

The V and J genes are TRBV7-7 and TRBJ2-3; the D gene is possibly TRBD2 (7 bases). V shed 6 bases and J shed 0 bases, with 13 bases lying between them. The germline CDR1 and CDR2 sequences are SSHAT and FNYEAQ (reference sequence). This CDR3 has 15 residues. The CDR3 here is CASSSGGPSTDTQYF. The DNA of the CDR3 is TGTGCCAGCAGTTCCGGGGGGCCCAGCACAGATACGCAGTATTTT.

The chain couples TRBV3-1 (or the pseudogene TRBV3-2) to TRBJ2-7; TRBD1 matches at 10 bases. CDR1 and CDR2 from the germline V gene are LGHDT and YNNKEL (reference sequence). The CDR3 spans 16 residues. The V and J ends lost 2 bases and 7 bases, in that order; junction bases with no gene match: 11. The CDR3 spells CASSQRGQGPRGEQYF. The CDR3 DNA is TGTGCCAGCAGCCAAAGGGGACAGGGGCCCCGAGGGGAGCAGTACTTC.

This chain connects TRBV6-5 to TRBJ1-1; 9 nucleotides align to TRBD1. Trimming removed 6 bases from V and 0 bases from J; junction bases left unmatched: 5. The CDR3 has 15 amino acids. Germline loops: CDR1 MNHEY, CDR2 SVGAGI. The CDR3 nucleotides read TGTGCCAGCAGCCGGGACAGGGTGATGAACACTGAAGCTTTCTTT. This sequence encodes CASSRDRVMNTEAFF.

The chain carries TRBV5-4 and TRBJ2-3, with D unclear. CDR3 length: 13 amino acids. In germline, CDR1 is SGHNT, CDR2 YYREEE (reference sequence). Trimming cost V 2 bases and J 2 bases, with 6 bases left between them. The CDR3 region has the DNA TGTGCCAGCAGCTTTGAGCCCACAGATACGCAGTATTTT. Translated: CASSFEPTDTQYF. Combining the CDR3 with reference TRBV5-4 and TRBJ2-3 gives the whole variable domain ETGVTQSPTHLIKTRGQQVTLRCSSQSGHNTVSWYQQALGQGPQFIFQYYREEENGRGNFPPRFSGLQFPNYSSELNVNALELDDSALYLCASSFEPTDTQYFGPGTRLTVL.

V gene TRBV10-3 combines with J gene TRBJ2-2, with 8 bases fitting TRBD2. Per the germline V gene, CDR1 is ENHRY and CDR2 is SYGVKD. V gave up 6 bases and J gave up 10 bases; unmatched junction bases: 16. This CDR3 has 16 amino acids. In DNA form, the CDR3 reads TGTGCCATCAGAGAAACAGCGGGAGATAATCATCCGGAGCTGTTTTTT. This gives the protein CAIRETAGDNHPELFF.